Reported below is one T cell receptor beta chain. This CDR3 has 16 residues. These data are taken from a study of blood T cell repertoires in COVID-19. Using immunoSEQ multiplex PCR, the repertoire was profiled, and TCRdb retains in-frame clones only, with some absent. This table has under 25,000 clones, around four fifths appearing once. V and J are TRBV21-1 and TRBJ2-5; the listed D gene, TRBD2, was not tested against the DNA. TRBV21-1 represents a pseudogene. The source of this sequence is a man older than 75 with active or convalescent COVID-19. The sample consisted of peripheral blood. CDR3 sequence: CASSKGGREGRETQYF. The CDR3 coding sequence is TGTGCCAGCAGCAAAGGAGGGCGGGAGGGCCGAGAGACCCAGTACTTC.